The source of this TCR beta chain is a study of technical replicates of blood from several donors (TCRdb year 2017). V lost 4 bases and J lost 1 base, and the count of bases not matched to a germline gene is 6. The germline V gene provides CDR1 MGHRA and CDR2 YSYEKL. Spanning cysteine to phenylalanine, the CDR3 consists of 16 amino acids. Only CDR3 DNA is held: 48 bases, read in frame from base 1. The library was produced with the immunoSEQ multiplex PCR assay. The table was pulled from immuneACCESS by TCRdb, which kept in-frame rearrangements only. Such tables lose some clones; where checked, under half of the loss comes from unresolved V genes, and the rest has no known cause. This sample gives tens of thousands of clones in total; 85% to 95% of them show up just once. The top ten hold about 0.26% of the sample. In this sample, this clone turned up once. Its antigen is still unknown. Within one base of it there is no much larger clone, and no base qualities were kept.

The sequence was collected from a human donor in good health. The rearrangement joined TRBV4-1 to TRBJ2-2; 7 bases in the junction line up with TRBD2. The sequenced sample was T cells isolated from PBMCs. The sequenced DNA is TGCGCCAGCAGCCGAGCGGGGTTTAAGAACACCGGGGAGCTGTTTTTT. It translates to CASSRAGFKNTGELFF.